These 20 T cell receptor beta chains originate from one sample sequenced in a study of blood T cell repertoires in COVID-19. Produced via immunoSEQ multiplex PCR; TCRdb's table is partial and in-frame only. The sample carries some 300,000 clones, approximately 85% recorded once. The sample was PBMCs or T cells enriched from blood (not recorded which). All receptors come from a woman in her twenties or thirties who had recovered from COVID-19.

The chain employs TRBV19 and TRBJ1-2; tentatively, D is TRBD1 (5 bases). Trimming removed 10 bases from V and 3 bases from J, with 18 bases in between. CDR1 is LNHDA and CDR2 is SQIVND in the germline V gene (reference sequence). The CDR3 runs to 14 residues. CDR3 coding DNA: TGTGCCACCCTTCCTAGACAGACTGACTATGGCTACACCTTC. Translating it yields CATLPRQTDYGYTF.

J is TRBJ1-1 and V is TRBV5-1; 8 bases are shared with TRBD1. From germline, CDR1 is SGHRS and CDR2 YFSETQ. After removal of 4 bases from V and 4 bases from J, the junction contained 6 bases not matched to a gene. This CDR3 contains 14 residues. The CDR3 region is CASSPRTGFTEAFF. CDR3 nucleotides: TGCGCCAGCAGCCCCAGGACAGGGTTCACTGAAGCTTTCTTT.

The chain employs TRBV28 and TRBJ2-7; TRBD2 aligns across 12 bases. The V gene end was trimmed by 7 bases and the J gene end by 2 bases; junction bases not matched to a gene: 3. Germline-derived CDR1 and CDR2 are MDHEN and SYDVKM. This CDR3 comprises 14 residues. In DNA form, the CDR3 reads TGTGCCAGCACCGGACTAGCGGGGACCTACGAGCAGTACTTC. Its protein is CASTGLAGTYEQYF.

The chain uses TRBV30 and TRBJ2-1; 7 bases fit TRBD1. CDR1 and CDR2 (germline): GTSNPN, SVGIG (reference sequence). This CDR3 is built from 21 residues. Trimming took 0 bases from V and 2 from J; bases not matched to a gene: 22. The CDR3 region is CAWSVYSRAWIGTEAYNEQFF. As DNA, the CDR3 is TGTGCCTGGAGTGTATACTCACGAGCCTGGATAGGGACAGAGGCCTACAATGAGCAGTTCTTC. Full variable domain (remainder filled in from reference TRBV30 and TRBJ2-1): SQTIHQWPATLVQPVGSPLSLECTVEGTSNPNLYWYRQAAGRGLQLLFYSVGIGQISSEVPQNLSASRPQDRQFILSSKKLLLSDSGFYLCAWSVYSRAWIGTEAYNEQFFGPGTRLTVL.

The genes are TRBV18 and TRBJ2-3, with TRBD1 matching over 8 bases. The CDR3 totals 15 residues. V lost 3 bases, J lost 0 bases, and 2 bases stayed unmatched. Germline lookup yields CDR1 KGHSH and CDR2 LQKENI. For the CDR3, the DNA is TGTGCCAGCTCACCCGGACAGGGAAGCACAGATACGCAGTATTTT. Amino acid sequence: CASSPGQGSTDTQYF.

The table lists this clone with a few counts. This sequence joins TRBV7-2 and TRBJ2-5; D possibly corresponds to TRBD1 (7 bases). There are 13 residues in the CDR3. Germline CDR1 and CDR2: SGHTA and FQGNSA. Trimming stripped 8 bases from V and 8 bases from J, with 18 bases between. CDR3 in DNA: TGTGCCAGCGGGGTAGGAGGGGGCGTTACCCAGTACTTC. Its translation: CASGVGGGVTQYF.

The chain carries TRBV18 and TRBJ1-2; 7 nucleotides agree with TRBD1. The ends lost 0 bases at V and 4 bases at J; junction bases unmatched: 8. Germline V gene sequence: CDR1 KGHSH, CDR2 LQKENI. CDR3 length equals 16 residues. The CDR3 DNA is TGTGCCAGCTCACCACCGGGGACAGAATCAACCTATGGCTACACCTTC. Amino acid sequence: CASSPPGTESTYGYTF. Supplemented by reference TRBV18 and TRBJ1-2, the full variable domain reads NAGVMQNPRHLVRRRGQEARLRCSPMKGHSHVYWYRQLPEEGLKFMVYLQKENIIDESGMPKERFSAEFPKEGPSILRIQQVVRGDSAAYFCASSPPGTESTYGYTFGSGTRLTVV.

The chain is built from TRBV9 and TRBJ2-1; TRBD2 aligns across 13 bases. Trimming took 4 bases from V and 7 from J; bases not matched to a gene: 8. The CDR3 totals 16 residues. The V gene's germline CDR1 is SGDLS and CDR2 YYNGEE. In nucleotides, the CDR3 is TGTGCCAGCAGCCGACGGACTAGCGGGAGAGAGAATGAGCAGTTCTTC. It yields the protein CASSRRTSGRENEQFF.

The rearrangement joins TRBV4-1 to TRBJ1-6; no clear D gene. The CDR3 spans 14 residues. Germline V gene sequence: CDR1 MGHRA, CDR2 YSYEKL. V was cut by 1 base and J by 13 bases, with 14 bases left in between. DNA for the CDR3: TGCGCCAGCAGCCAAGGAGTGAAGTGGGCCCCCCTCCACTTT. Protein sequence: CASSQGVKWAPLHF.

V usage is TRBV28 and J usage is TRBJ1-3, with D perhaps TRBD1 (5 bases). The CDR3 sequence is 14 residues long. CDR1 is MDHEN and CDR2 is SYDVKM in the germline V gene. Trimming cost V 4 bases and J 2 bases, with 9 bases left between them. CDR3 in amino acids: CASSSPGAGNTIYF. In DNA form, the CDR3 reads TGTGCCAGCAGTTCACCGGGGGCTGGAAACACCATATATTTT.

V is TRBV7-3 and J is TRBJ2-3; 7 nucleotides match TRBD2. The CDR3 has 15 amino acids. V was pared by 2 bases and J by 1 base, with 3 bases of the junction left unmatched. Germline loops: CDR1 SGHTA, CDR2 FQGTGA. The DNA of the CDR3 is TGTGCCAGCAGCTTAGGACTAGGACGCACAGATACGCAGTATTTT. Translated, it gives CASSLGLGRTDTQYF.

V and J are TRBV28 and TRBJ1-5; TRBD1 might be the D (5 bases). This CDR3 has 13 amino acids. V was shortened by 5 bases and J by 5 bases, with 10 bases between the two germline ends. Germline loops: CDR1 MDHEN, CDR2 SYDVKM. CDR3 DNA: TGTGCCAGCAGTGGCAGGGTCCATCAGCCCCAGCATTTT. Protein sequence: CASSGRVHQPQHF.

This chain links TRBV6-2 or TRBV6-3 with TRBJ2-7, with 8 bases fitting TRBD1. Germline V gives CDR1 MNHEY, CDR2 SVGEGT. This CDR3 region has 15 residues. The J segment lost 0 bases and the V segment lost 0 bases, leaving 1 base of the junction unmatched. As DNA, the CDR3 is TGTGCCAGCAGTTACTCCGGGACAGGCTCCTACGAGCAGTACTTC. Amino acids: CASSYSGTGSYEQYF.

This clone was seen more than once but under ten times. One end of the junction is discordant with germline, which a read error may explain. The chain employs TRBV6-2 or TRBV6-3 and TRBJ1-2, with 7 bases that match TRBD1. CDR3 length: 11 amino acids. Germline V gene sequence: CDR1 MNHEY, CDR2 SVGEGT. The CDR3 sequence: CASSPRQGCTF. CDR3 sequence (DNA): TGTGCCAGCAGCCCCCGACAGGGCTGCACCTTC.

The chain recombines TRBV2 with TRBJ2-1, with TRBD1 matching 7 bases. V trimming: 2 bases; J trimming: 3 bases; junction bases outside the gene matches: 1. Germline values: CDR1 SNHLY, CDR2 FYNNEI. CDR3 size: 14 residues. The CDR3 reads CASSEQGDYNEQFF. CDR3 sequence (DNA): TGTGCCAGCAGTGAACAGGGGGACTACAATGAGCAGTTCTTC. The entire variable domain, with the rest obtained from reference TRBV2 and TRBJ2-1, is as follows: EPEVTQTPSHQVTQMGQEVILRCVPISNHLYFYWYRQILGQKVEFLVSFYNNEISEKSEIFDDQFSVERPDGSNFTLKIRSTKLEDSAMYFCASSEQGDYNEQFFGPGTRLTVL.

The V gene is TRBV9, the J gene TRBJ1-2; 8 nucleotides match TRBD1. Trimming took 2 bases from V and 5 from J; bases not matched to a gene: 8. This CDR3 has 15 residues. Per germline, CDR1 SGDLS and CDR2 YYNGEE. The CDR3 loop reads CASSVGQGRNYGYTF. CDR3 bases: TGTGCCAGCAGCGTCGGACAGGGAAGGAATTATGGCTACACCTTC.

This chain connects TRBV6-5 to TRBJ1-2, with TRBD1 as a possible D gene (5 bases). The V gene lost 8 bases and the J gene lost 4 bases, with 14 bases spanning the gap. Germline values: CDR1 MNHEY, CDR2 SVGAGI. There are 13 residues in the CDR3. The CDR3 DNA sequence: TGTGCCAGCTTAACAGGATCGAGCTATGGCTACACCTTC. Amino acid sequence: CASLTGSSYGYTF.

This chain joins TRBV18 and TRBJ2-1, with 8 bases identical to TRBD2. Trimming took 3 bases from V and 5 from J; bases not matched to a gene: 3. Germline CDR1 is KGHSH and CDR2 is LQKENI. CDR3 size: 14 residues. The CDR3 bases are TGTGCCAGCTCACCCCTAGCGGGCGACAATGAGCAGTTCTTC. It yields the protein CASSPLAGDNEQFF. The full variable domain, with the rest looked up from reference TRBV18 and TRBJ2-1, is NAGVMQNPRHLVRRRGQEARLRCSPMKGHSHVYWYRQLPEEGLKFMVYLQKENIIDESGMPKERFSAEFPKEGPSILRIQQVVRGDSAAYFCASSPLAGDNEQFFGPGTRLTVL.

The V call is TRBV21-1, the J call TRBJ1-5. TRBV21-1 constitutes a pseudogene. CDR3 length: 17 amino acids. The CDR3: CASSKEAGPDSNQPQHF. The CDR3 nucleotides read TGTGCCAGCAGCAAAGAGGCGGGCCCGGATAGCAATCAGCCCCAGCATTTT.

This chain connects TRBV5-1 to TRBJ2-3; a weak D match, TRBD2 (7 bases). There are 15 residues in the CDR3. Germline CDR1 is SGHRS and CDR2 is YFSETQ. V dropped 0 bases and J dropped 6 bases, with 14 bases sitting between them. CDR3 DNA sequence: TGCGCCAGCAGCTTGGCTGGCGGGGGCGGGGATACGCAGTATTTT. This translates into CASSLAGGGGDTQYF.